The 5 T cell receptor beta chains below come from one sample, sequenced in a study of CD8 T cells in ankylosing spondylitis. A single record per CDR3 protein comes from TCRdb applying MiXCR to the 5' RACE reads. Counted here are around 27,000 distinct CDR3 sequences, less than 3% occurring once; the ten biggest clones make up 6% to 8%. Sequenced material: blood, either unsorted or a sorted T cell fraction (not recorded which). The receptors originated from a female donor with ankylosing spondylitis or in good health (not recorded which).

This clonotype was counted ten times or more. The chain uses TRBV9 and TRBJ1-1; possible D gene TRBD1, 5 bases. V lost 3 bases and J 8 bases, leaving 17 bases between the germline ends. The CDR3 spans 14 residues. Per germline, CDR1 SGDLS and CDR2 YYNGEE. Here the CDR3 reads CASSARAGDAEAFF. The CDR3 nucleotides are TGTGCCAGCAGCGCGAGGGCCGGGGACGCCGAAGCTTTCTTT.

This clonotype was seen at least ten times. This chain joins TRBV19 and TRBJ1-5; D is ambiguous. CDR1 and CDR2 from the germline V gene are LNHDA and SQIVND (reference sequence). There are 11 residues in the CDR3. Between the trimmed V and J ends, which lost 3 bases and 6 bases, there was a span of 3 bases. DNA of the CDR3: TGTGCCAGTAGTATTGTTCAGCCCCAGCATTTT. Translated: CASSIVQPQHF.

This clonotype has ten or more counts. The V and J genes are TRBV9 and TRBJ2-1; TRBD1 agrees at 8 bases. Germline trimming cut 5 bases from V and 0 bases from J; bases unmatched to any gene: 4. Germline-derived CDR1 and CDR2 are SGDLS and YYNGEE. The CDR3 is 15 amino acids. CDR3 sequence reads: CASSGQGSSYNEQFF. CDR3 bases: TGTGCCAGCAGTGGACAGGGAAGCTCCTACAATGAGCAGTTCTTC.

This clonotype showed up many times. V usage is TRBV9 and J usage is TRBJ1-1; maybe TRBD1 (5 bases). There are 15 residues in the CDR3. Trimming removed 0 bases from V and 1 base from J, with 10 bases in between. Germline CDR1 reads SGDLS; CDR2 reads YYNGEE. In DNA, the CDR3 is TGTGCCAGCAGCGTAGGAGGGCAGGGGAACACTGAAGCTTTCTTT. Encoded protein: CASSVGGQGNTEAFF.

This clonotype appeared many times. The CDR3 loop reads CASSVEAGAGTDTQYF. As DNA, the CDR3 is TGTGCCAGCAGCGTAGAGGCGGGAGCGGGCACAGATACGCAGTATTTT. The V and J genes are TRBV9 and TRBJ2-3; 7 nucleotides match TRBD2. Germline V gives CDR1 SGDLS, CDR2 YYNGEE. Losses at the gene ends were 0 bases for V and 1 base for J; bases not matched to a gene: 5. The CDR3 spans 16 residues.